This passage covers 19 T cell receptor beta chains from one sample sequenced in a study of T-cell memory formation after mild COVID-19. Using its own MiXCR run on the 5' RACE reads, TCRdb lists one record per CDR3 protein. Found here are 550,000 to 600,000 distinct CDR3 sequences, around a sixth of them singletons; the top ten hold roughly 7.7%. Sample: PBMCs or a T cell subset sorted from them (not recorded which). The receptors come from an adult woman who had mild COVID-19 (a few samples of this study predate the infection). Cell type and time point are not known.

The J gene is TRBJ2-5, the V gene TRBV11-3; D gene ambiguous. Germline values: CDR1 SGHNT, CDR2 YENEEA. CDR3 length: 18 amino acids. The ends were cut back, 0 bases at V and 0 bases at J, with 17 bases in the middle. The CDR3 DNA reads as TGTGCCAGCAGCTTAGAGACACCGGCAGGCCTGTACCAAGAGACCCAGTACTTC. It specifies CASSLETPAGLYQETQYF.

The table lists this clonotype with many counts. The chain joins TRBV5-1 to TRBJ2-2; D perhaps matches TRBD2 (5 bases). Trimming took off 4 bases at V and 2 bases at J, with 15 bases between the two ends. This CDR3 region has 16 residues. The V gene's germline CDR1 is SGHRS and CDR2 YFSETQ. The CDR3 region has the DNA TGCGCCAGCAGCCCAAACATTGGAGGCAACACCGGGGAGCTGTTTTTT. Its protein product is CASSPNIGGNTGELFF.

The J gene is TRBJ2-3, the V gene TRBV7-2; D ambiguous. The CDR3 extends over 14 amino acids. Germline V gene sequence: CDR1 SGHTA, CDR2 FQGNSA. The V gene lost 7 bases and the J gene lost 0 bases, with 11 bases spanning the gap. CDR3 protein: CASTQFDSTDTQYF. The CDR3 coding sequence is TGTGCCAGCACCCAGTTCGACAGCACAGATACGCAGTATTTT.

This clonotype was counted a few times. This chain joins TRBV15 and TRBJ2-1; 10 bases are a match to TRBD1. Germline CDR1 LNHNV, CDR2 YYDKDF (reference sequence). The CDR3 runs to 15 residues. After removal of 6 bases from V and 2 bases from J, the junction contained 4 bases not matched to a gene. This CDR3 reads CATSPDRGTYNEQFF. The CDR3 DNA follows: TGTGCCACCAGTCCGGACAGGGGGACCTACAATGAGCAGTTCTTC.

This clonotype has a count of ten or more. The chain joins TRBV27 to TRBJ1-2; D gene ambiguous. With 6 bases removed from V and 8 bases from J, the gap between germline ends came to 16 bases. The germline CDR1 and CDR2 sequences are MNHEY and SMNVEV (reference sequence). This CDR3 spans 13 amino acids. CDR3 loop: CASSPTFQKGYTF. CDR3 nucleotides: TGTGCCAGCAGCCCCACATTCCAGAAGGGCTACACCTTC.

This clonotype has a handful of counts. V usage is TRBV20-1 and J usage is TRBJ2-1, with 13 bases lining up with TRBD2. This CDR3 region has 18 residues. Germline values: CDR1 DFQATT, CDR2 SNEGSKA (reference sequence). V shed 3 bases, J shed 0 bases, and the junction held 8 bases outside the gene matches. CDR3 nucleotides: TGCAGTGCTAGGCTACTAGCGGGAGGGCTTCGCTCCTACAATGAGCAGTTCTTC. Its protein is CSARLLAGGLRSYNEQFF.

This chain connects TRBV5-1 to TRBJ2-5; D remains unclear. The CDR3 has 15 amino acids. Germline V CDR1 and CDR2: SGHRS, YFSETQ. Between the trimmed V and J ends, which lost 1 base and 5 bases, there was a span of 15 bases. CDR3 loop: CASSLRADGWETQYF. The CDR3 DNA is TGCGCCAGCAGCTTGAGGGCGGACGGTTGGGAGACCCAGTACTTC.

This clonotype was seen a handful of times. Sequence at one end of the junction differs from germline and may be a read error. CDR3 DNA: TGTGCTAGCAGCTTGCTAGCGCCCGGTTTCTCCTACAATGAGCAGTTCTTC. It specifies CASSLLAPGFSYNEQFF. This rearrangement joins TRBV7-7 to TRBJ2-1, with D possibly TRBD2 on 6 matching bases. Per the germline V gene, CDR1 is SSHAT and CDR2 is FNYEAQ (reference sequence). The CDR3 totals 17 residues.

This clonotype has more than one count but fewer than ten. The chain uses TRBV21-1 and TRBJ1-4; the table calls TRBD1, which could not be checked here. TRBV21-1 is described as a pseudogene. The CDR3 totals 15 residues. The DNA of the CDR3 is TGTGCCAGCAGCAAACCTGGGACAGGGAAAGAAAAACTGTTTTTT. Translated, it gives CASSKPGTGKEKLFF.

This clonotype was seen more than once but under ten times. V gene TRBV10-3 combines with J gene TRBJ2-1; D is perhaps TRBD1 (6 bases). The CDR3 is 13 residues long. Trimming left V 4 bases short and J 10 bases short, with 14 bases between. The germline gives CDR1 ENHRY, CDR2 SYGVKD. In DNA form, the CDR3 reads TGTGCCATCAGTGTATCAGGGGATGGGGAGCAGTTCTTC. Residues: CAISVSGDGEQFF.

On this clonotype itself: One end of the junction fails to match germline, which may point to a read error. The chain recombines TRBV12-3 or TRBV12-4 with TRBJ2-3; TRBD1 agrees at 8 bases. There are 15 residues in the CDR3. The CDR3: CASSLAGGGGDTQYF. The CDR3 DNA follows: TGTGCCAGCAGTCTAGCAGGGGGCGGTGGAGATACGCAGTATTTT.

J is TRBJ1-5 and V is TRBV29-1, with D maybe TRBD1 (5 bases). The CDR3 runs to 13 residues. V lost 4 bases to trimming and J lost 3 bases, with 10 bases between them. Germline V gene sequence: CDR1 SQVTM, CDR2 ANQGSEA. In DNA form, the CDR3 reads TGCAGCGTTGTTGGGGGGAACAATCAGCCCCAGCATTTT. Protein: CSVVGGNNQPQHF.

The chain recombines TRBV7-2 with TRBJ1-1; a possible D gene is TRBD1 (6 bases). V was pared by 6 bases and J by 5 bases, with 16 bases between. CDR1 and CDR2 from the germline V gene are SGHTA and FQGNSA. CDR3 length equals 14 residues. The DNA for the CDR3 is TGTGCCAGCAGTCGCCTAGGGGGGGGGACTGAAGCTTTCTTT. Amino acids: CASSRLGGGTEAFF.

This clonotype was observed once. The rearrangement uses TRBV12-3 or TRBV12-4 and TRBJ1-5; D possibly corresponds to TRBD1 (5 bases). The germline V and J ends were trimmed by 5 bases and 1 base, with 9 bases remaining between them. This CDR3 has 14 residues. CDR3 DNA: TGTGCCAGCAGTGCAGGGATGAGCAATCAGCCCCAGCATTTT. It translates to CASSAGMSNQPQHF.

The rearrangement joins TRBV4-3 to TRBJ2-1; TRBD2 aligns across 7 bases. Trimming cost V 5 bases and J 4 bases; bases outside gene matches: 8. There are 15 residues in the CDR3. Germline values: CDR1 LGHNA, CDR2 YSLEER. CDR3 nucleotides: TGCGCCAGCAGCTCAACTAGCGAAAAATACAATGAGCAGTTCTTC. Its translation is CASSSTSEKYNEQFF.

There are many counts of this clonotype. This chain connects TRBV4-2 to TRBJ2-5; 9 nucleotides line up with TRBD2. Trimming took 4 bases from V and 2 from J; bases not matched to a gene: 5. The CDR3 contains 15 residues. Germline V gene lookup returns CDR1 LGHNA and CDR2 YNFKEQ. The DNA of the CDR3 is TGTGCCAGCAGCCCATCGGCGGGAGGGCAAGAGACCCAGTACTTC. This codes for CASSPSAGGQETQYF.

The chain links TRBV7-9 to TRBJ1-4; D perhaps matches TRBD1 (5 bases). Germline CDR1 reads SEHNR; CDR2 reads FQNEAQ (reference sequence). This CDR3 region has 13 residues. Trimming removed 3 bases from V and 7 bases from J, with 9 bases in between. The CDR3 DNA reads as TGTGCCAGCAGCTTTCCGGGACCTGAAAAACTGTTTTTT. Translated: CASSFPGPEKLFF.

In this sample, this clonotype turned up a few times. The chain combines TRBV5-1 with TRBJ2-2; D is ambiguous. Trimming left V 0 bases short and J 2 bases short, with 14 bases between. This CDR3 has 17 residues. Germline V gene data show CDR1 as SGHRS and CDR2 as YFSETQ. The CDR3 protein is CASSLVMGGPNTGELFF. The CDR3 nucleotides are TGCGCCAGCAGCTTGGTGATGGGCGGACCAAACACCGGGGAGCTGTTTTTT.

This clonotype showed up just a few times. The gene calls are TRBV7-6 and TRBJ2-1; no reliable D call. The CDR3 extends over 14 amino acids. The germline gives CDR1 SGHVS, CDR2 FNYEAQ. V was trimmed by 2 bases and J by 7 bases, leaving 12 bases between them. The CDR3 loop is CASSLKSSRNEQFF. The CDR3 DNA reads TGTGCCAGCAGCTTAAAGTCCTCGCGGAATGAGCAGTTCTTC.